The clone carrying this T cell receptor (beta chain) was observed at least ten times. Antigen: not known. TCR beta CDR3 sequences were amplified from RNA transcripts. TCR CDR3 regions were first amplified by RT-PCR with HTBI primers. TCRdb itself ran the multiplex PCR reads through MiXCR, one entry per CDR3 protein. Among fewer than 200,000 distinct CDR3 sequences, 9.4% were seen once, and the ten largest hold 22%. The CDR3 spans 11 residues. Germline V lookup: CDR1 DFQATT, CDR2 SNEGSKA (reference sequence). V lost 6 bases to trimming and J lost 11 bases; unmatched junction nucleotides: 6. These data are taken from a study of T cells in Graves' hyperthyroidism and ophthalmopathy. Study-wide results and caveats: Appearing also in blood were most of the thyroid clonotypes expanded above 0.001.

Those with hyperthyroidism were 18 to 65 years old, newly diagnosed, and ill for under 2 months. Orbital computed tomography, thyroid ultrasound, serum thyroxine and TRAb, and clinical symptoms together informed the diagnoses. The sample taken for sequencing was blood. The TCR sequence derives from a woman aged 18-35 years with Graves' hyperthyroidism that later progressed to Graves' ophthalmopathy. This chain links TRBV20-1 with TRBJ1-2; 10 positions agree with TRBD1. The CDR3 sequence is CSALTDRGYTF. The CDR3 DNA sequence: TGCAGTGCCTTGACGGACAGGGGGTACACCTTC.